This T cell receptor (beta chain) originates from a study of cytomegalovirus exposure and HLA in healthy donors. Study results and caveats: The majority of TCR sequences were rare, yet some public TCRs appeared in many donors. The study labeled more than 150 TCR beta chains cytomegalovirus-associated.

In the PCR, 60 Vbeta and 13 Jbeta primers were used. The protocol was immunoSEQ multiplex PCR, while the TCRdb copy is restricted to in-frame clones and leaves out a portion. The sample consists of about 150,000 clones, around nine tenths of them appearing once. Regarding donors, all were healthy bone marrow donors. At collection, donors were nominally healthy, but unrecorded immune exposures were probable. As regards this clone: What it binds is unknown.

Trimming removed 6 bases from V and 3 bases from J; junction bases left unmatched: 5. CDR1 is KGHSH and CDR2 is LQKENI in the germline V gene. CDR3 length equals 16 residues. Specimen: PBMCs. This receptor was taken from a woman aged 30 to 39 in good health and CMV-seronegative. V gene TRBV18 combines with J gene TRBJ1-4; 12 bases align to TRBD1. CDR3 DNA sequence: TGTGCCAGCTCGCCGGGACAGGGGGCCTCTAATGAAAAACTGTTTTTT. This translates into CASSPGQGASNEKLFF.